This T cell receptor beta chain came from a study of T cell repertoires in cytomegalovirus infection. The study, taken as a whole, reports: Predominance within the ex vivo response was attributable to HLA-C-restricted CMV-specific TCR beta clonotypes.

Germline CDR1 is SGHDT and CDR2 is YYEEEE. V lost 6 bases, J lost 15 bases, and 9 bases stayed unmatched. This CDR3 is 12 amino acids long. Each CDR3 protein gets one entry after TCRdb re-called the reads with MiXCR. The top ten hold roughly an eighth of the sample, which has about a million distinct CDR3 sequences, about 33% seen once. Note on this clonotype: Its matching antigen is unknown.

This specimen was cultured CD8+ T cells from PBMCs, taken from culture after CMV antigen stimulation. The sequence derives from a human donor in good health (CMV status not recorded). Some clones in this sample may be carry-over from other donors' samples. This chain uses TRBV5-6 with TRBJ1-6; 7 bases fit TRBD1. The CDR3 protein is CASTLRTGLLHF. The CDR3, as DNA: TGTGCCAGCACCCTTCGGACAGGTCTCCTCCACTTT.